This T cell receptor (beta chain) stems from a study of cytomegalovirus exposure and HLA in healthy donors. Study-wide findings and caveats: Presence/absence comparisons presumed near-even sequencing depth among donors.

About this clone: The antigen is not known.

The V gene's germline CDR1 is SGHNT and CDR2 YYREEE (reference sequence). The CDR3 totals 15 residues. With V trimmed by 4 bases and J by 1 base, 5 bases remained unmatched. PCR amplification relied on 60 Vbeta primers (plus 13 Jbeta primers). Only in-frame clones appear in the TCRdb table, and some are missing; sequencing was by immunoSEQ multiplex PCR. The table includes about 130,000 clones, around three quarters detected once. This chain links TRBV5-4 with TRBJ2-1, with TRBD1 matching 7 bases. The source material was PBMCs. This TCR came from a female donor in good health and CMV-seronegative. The CDR3 bases are TGTGCCAGCAGCCCGGACAGGAGTTCCTACAATGAGCAGTTCTTC. Translating it yields CASSPDRSSYNEQFF.